What follows are 4 T cell receptor beta chains derived from one specimen sequenced in a study of T cells in localized non-small cell lung cancer. Method: immunoSEQ multiplex PCR; TCRdb's copy keeps in-frame clones and lacks some. The sample holds tens of thousands of clones, 88% seen once. The sequencing used peripheral blood, collected before any cancer treatment. These receptors were taken from a female donor at least 60 years old with stage I squamous cell lung carcinoma.

The table lists this clone with a count of one. This sample also contains other DNA sequences that code for the same CDR3. This chain joins TRBV19 and TRBJ2-7; TRBD1 matches at 8 bases. This CDR3 spans 15 amino acids. The J segment lost 3 bases and the V segment lost 6 bases, leaving 10 bases of the junction unmatched. CDR1 is LNHDA, CDR2 SQIVND, per germline (reference sequence). CDR3 loop: CASSKKGQGYYEQYF. In DNA form, the CDR3 reads TGTGCCAGTAGCAAAAAAGGACAGGGTTACTACGAGCAGTACTTC.

The V and J genes are TRBV25-1 and TRBJ2-7; 10 nucleotides agree with TRBD1. From germline, CDR1 is MGHDK and CDR2 SYGVNS. Trimming cost V 2 bases and J 3 bases; bases outside gene matches: 4. This CDR3 has 15 residues. CDR3 sequence: CASSEPWDRGYEQYF. CDR3 coding DNA: TGTGCCAGCAGTGAACCCTGGGACAGGGGCTACGAGCAGTACTTC.

Turning to this clone: The same CDR3 can be traced to other DNA sequences in this sample. This chain connects TRBV5-6 to TRBJ2-4; 7 nucleotides line up with TRBD1. Trimming took 4 bases from V and 4 from J; bases not matched to a gene: 5. Germline values: CDR1 SGHDT, CDR2 YYEEEE. The CDR3 has 14 amino acids. As DNA, the CDR3 is TGTGCCAGCAGCCTCCCGGGACAGAAAAACATTCAGTACTTC. Amino acids: CASSLPGQKNIQYF.

V and J are TRBV11-3 and TRBJ2-6; D gene uncertain. V lost 5 bases and J 5 bases, leaving 19 bases between the germline ends. The CDR3 has 17 amino acids. Germline assignment: CDR1 SGHNT and CDR2 YENEEA. The CDR3 DNA sequence: TGTGCCAGCAGCGAAAAGCGTCGACAAAGTCGGGCCAACGTCCTGACTTTC. Translated, it gives CASSEKRRQSRANVLTF.